These 2 T cell receptor beta chains were all obtained from the same sample, sequenced in a study of blood T cell repertoires in COVID-19 (dated by TCRdb to 2018 to 2020). Receptor libraries were prepared by the immunoSEQ multiplex PCR assay. Drawn from immuneACCESS, this table holds only the in-frame rearrangements with V and J called that TCRdb kept. Clones are partly lost; checked studies trace under half to an unresolved V gene and leave the rest unexplained. Present in this sample are about 420,000 clones, around 90% of which were seen just once. Roughly 0.84% of the sample goes to the ten largest clones. Input material: peripheral blood. These receptors originate from a man aged 18 to 30 with COVID-19, enrolled during active disease.

The chain carries TRBV5-1 and TRBJ1-2; TRBD1 is a possible D gene (5 bases). This CDR3 comprises 15 residues. CDR1 is SGHRS and CDR2 is YFSETQ in the germline V gene. Trimming removed 0 bases at V and 7 bases at J, with 16 bases between. The CDR3 DNA is TGCGCCAGCAGCTTGGCCGCCAGGGATCTTCCTGGCTACACCTTC. It specifies CASSLAARDLPGYTF.

This rearrangement joins TRBV19 to TRBJ2-7; TRBD2 is a possible D gene (6 bases). Trimming shortened V by 2 bases and J by 2 bases, and 10 bases separated the two germline ends. The CDR3 sequence is 14 residues long. Germline values: CDR1 LNHDA, CDR2 SQIVND (reference sequence). CDR3 region: CASSIYGGPYEQYF. DNA for the CDR3: TGTGCCAGTAGTATATACGGAGGGCCCTACGAGCAGTACTTC.